These T cell receptor beta chains were read from a single sample in a study of blood T cells in healthy people across ages. TCRdb re-derived calls from the 5' RACE reads in MiXCR, one entry per CDR3 protein. The sample has some 1.5 million distinct CDR3 sequences, about 30% seen once. Sequencing input: blood. Source of these receptors: a woman under 40 in good health. Each CDR3 is given with its conserved first and last residue. A D gene is named only where the DNA matches it firmly. The size field is filled for only some rows; it gives once, few, many or a size class.

d_gene: NA
v_gene: TRBV9
abundance: many
len: 15
j_gene: TRBJ2-5
CDR3nt: TGTGCCAGCAGCGAGAATCCCGCCCCCCAAGAGACCCAGTACTTC
CDR3aa: CASSENPAPQETQYF

d_gene: NA
v_gene: TRBV20-1
abundance: few
len: 13
j_gene: TRBJ2-1
CDR3nt: TGCAGTGCTAGGGGGGACCAGGCCAGAGAGCAGTTCTTC
CDR3aa: CSARGDQAREQFF

d_gene: NA
v_gene: TRBV20-1
abundance: NA
len: 14
j_gene: TRBJ1-2
CDR3nt: TGCAGTGCGCTCAGAATCGAGGCCGTCTATGGCTACACCTTC
CDR3aa: CSALRIEAVYGYTF

d_gene: TRBD1
v_gene: TRBV27
abundance: NA
len: 15
j_gene: TRBJ2-7
CDR3nt: TGTGCCAGCAGCCCCGGGACAGGGGTCTTTTACGAGCAGTACTTC
CDR3aa: CASSPGTGVFYEQYF

d_gene: TRBD1
v_gene: TRBV6-2/TRBV6-3
abundance: many
len: 13
j_gene: TRBJ2-7
CDR3nt: TGTGCCAGCAGTTCGGGACAGGGCAACGAGCAGTACTTC
CDR3aa: CASSSGQGNEQYF

d_gene: NA
v_gene: TRBV24-1
abundance: NA
len: 14
j_gene: TRBJ2-2
CDR3nt: TGTGCCACCAGTAGGGGATGGAACACCGGGGAGCTGTTTTTT
CDR3aa: CATSRGWNTGELFF

d_gene: NA
v_gene: TRBV20-1
abundance: NA
len: 12
j_gene: TRBJ2-1
CDR3nt: TGCAGGGCTAGTATGCAGGGTAATGAGCAGTTCTTC
CDR3aa: CRASMQGNEQFF

d_gene: TRBD1
v_gene: TRBV5-1
abundance: NA
len: 15
j_gene: TRBJ1-4
CDR3nt: TGTGCCAGCAGTCAAAGGACAGGGGTTGGGGAAAAACTGTTTTTT
CDR3aa: CASSQRTGVGEKLFF

d_gene: NA
v_gene: TRBV21-1
abundance: NA
len: 15
j_gene: TRBJ2-7
CDR3nt: TGTGCCAGCATTTCCAAGCGGGAGCCCTCCTACGAGCAGTACTTC
CDR3aa: CASISKREPSYEQYF

d_gene: NA
v_gene: TRBV12-3/TRBV12-4
abundance: few
len: 13
j_gene: TRBJ1-1
CDR3nt: TGTGCCAGCAGTTTAGCAGGGCGGGCTGAAGCTTTCTTT
CDR3aa: CASSLAGRAEAFF

d_gene: NA
v_gene: TRBV7-8
abundance: few
len: 15
j_gene: TRBJ2-1
CDR3nt: TGTGCCAGCAGCGTTAGCGGAACCGCCTACAATGAGCAGTTCTTC
CDR3aa: CASSVSGTAYNEQFF

d_gene: NA
v_gene: TRBV14
abundance: NA
len: 13
j_gene: TRBJ1-5
CDR3nt: TGTGCCAGCAGCCAAGCGAGGGGACAGCCCCAGCATTTT
CDR3aa: CASSQARGQPQHF

d_gene: NA
v_gene: TRBV6-1
abundance: many
len: 15
j_gene: TRBJ2-7
CDR3nt: TGTGCCAGCAGCCCAAGGGCGAGGGACTCCTACGAGCAGTACTTC
CDR3aa: CASSPRARDSYEQYF

d_gene: NA
v_gene: TRBV7-9
abundance: NA
len: 13
j_gene: TRBJ2-1
CDR3nt: TGTGCCAGCAGCATTAGCTACTACAATGAGCAGTTCTTC
CDR3aa: CASSISYYNEQFF

d_gene: TRBD2
v_gene: TRBV6-5
abundance: many
len: 11
j_gene: TRBJ2-4
CDR3nt: TGTGCCAGCACCAACGGGGGGATTCAGTACTTC
CDR3aa: CASTNGGIQYF

d_gene: TRBD2
v_gene: TRBV12-3/TRBV12-4
abundance: few
len: 18
j_gene: TRBJ2-1
CDR3nt: TGTGCCAGCAGTCAGCGAAGACTAGCGGGAGGCGGGTACAATGAGCAGTTCTTC
CDR3aa: CASSQRRLAGGGYNEQFF

d_gene: NA
v_gene: TRBV12-3/TRBV12-4
abundance: once
len: 15
j_gene: TRBJ2-3
CDR3nt: TGTGCCAGCAGTTTATTAGTAGAGCGCACAGATACGCAGTATTTT
CDR3aa: CASSLLVERTDTQYF

d_gene: TRBD1
v_gene: TRBV20-1
abundance: few
len: 12
j_gene: TRBJ2-7
CDR3nt: TGCAGTGCAAGCAGAGACAGGGCAGAGCAGTACTTC
CDR3aa: CSASRDRAEQYF

d_gene: TRBD2
v_gene: TRBV3-1
abundance: NA
len: 18
j_gene: TRBJ2-3
CDR3nt: TGTGCCAGCAGCCTCCGCCTGCCCACTAGCGGGGGCCCAGATACGCAGTATTTT
CDR3aa: CASSLRLPTSGGPDTQYF

d_gene: NA
v_gene: TRBV25-1
abundance: few
len: 16
j_gene: TRBJ2-7
CDR3nt: TGTGCCAGCAGTGAATTAGGTCTAGGACAGACCTACGAGCAGTACTTC
CDR3aa: CASSELGLGQTYEQYF

d_gene: NA
v_gene: TRBV4-2
abundance: many
len: 15
j_gene: TRBJ2-7
CDR3nt: TGTGCCAGCAGCCCAGCGTTGGGATCCACCTACGAGCAGTACTTC
CDR3aa: CASSPALGSTYEQYF

d_gene: NA
v_gene: TRBV12-3/TRBV12-4
abundance: NA
len: 12
j_gene: TRBJ2-1
CDR3nt: TGTGCCAACAGGCGCACAGGGACTGAGCAGTTCTTC
CDR3aa: CANRRTGTEQFF

d_gene: NA
v_gene: TRBV4-2
abundance: NA
len: 17
j_gene: TRBJ2-1
CDR3nt: TGTGCCAGCAGCCAAACTGTTCCAGGGGATGTTTACAATGAGCAGTTCTTC
CDR3aa: CASSQTVPGDVYNEQFF

d_gene: NA
v_gene: TRBV6-2/TRBV6-3
abundance: NA
len: 15
j_gene: TRBJ2-7
CDR3nt: TGTGCCAGCAGTGAGATCGACACCTCCTACAATGAGCAGTACTTC
CDR3aa: CASSEIDTSYNEQYF

d_gene: TRBD2
v_gene: TRBV15
abundance: NA
len: 15
j_gene: TRBJ2-4
CDR3nt: TGTGCCACCAGCAGCGGCGGGGGGTCCTACAATGAGCAGTACTTC
CDR3aa: CATSSGGGSYNEQYF

d_gene: NA
v_gene: TRBV12-3/TRBV12-4
abundance: many
len: 12
j_gene: TRBJ1-2
CDR3nt: TGTGCCAGCAGCTCGAGGAACTATGGCTACACCTTC
CDR3aa: CASSSRNYGYTF

d_gene: TRBD2
v_gene: TRBV27
abundance: few
len: 16
j_gene: TRBJ2-2
CDR3nt: TGTGCCAGCAGTCCCCCAGCGGGAGGGCCTACCGGGGAGCTGTTTTTT
CDR3aa: CASSPPAGGPTGELFF

d_gene: NA
v_gene: TRBV6-1
abundance: few
len: 14
j_gene: TRBJ2-1
CDR3nt: TGTGCCAGCAGTGAAAATGGGAGCCCCGATGAGCAGTTCTTC
CDR3aa: CASSENGSPDEQFF

d_gene: TRBD2
v_gene: TRBV5-1
abundance: many
len: 15
j_gene: TRBJ2-5
CDR3nt: TGCGCCAGCAGCTCCCTCGGGACTAGCCAAGAGACCCAGTACTTC
CDR3aa: CASSSLGTSQETQYF

d_gene: NA
v_gene: TRBV2
abundance: many
len: 15
j_gene: TRBJ1-4
CDR3nt: TGTGCCAGCAGCTTACAGCAGGGAACTAATGAAAAACTGTTTTTT
CDR3aa: CASSLQQGTNEKLFF

d_gene: NA
v_gene: TRBV19
abundance: NA
len: 16
j_gene: TRBJ2-3
CDR3nt: TGTGCCAGTAGTGAAAACCTCGGACAGTTCACAGATACGCAGTATTTT
CDR3aa: CASSENLGQFTDTQYF

d_gene: TRBD2
v_gene: TRBV20-1
abundance: many
len: 14
j_gene: TRBJ2-7
CDR3nt: TGCAGTGCTAGAGCTAGCGGAGCCAATTACGAGCAGTACTTC
CDR3aa: CSARASGANYEQYF

d_gene: NA
v_gene: TRBV11-2
abundance: NA
len: 15
j_gene: TRBJ2-2
CDR3nt: TGTGCCAGCCGTACGAGGCCCCAGGACACCGGGGAGCTGTTTTTT
CDR3aa: CASRTRPQDTGELFF

d_gene: TRBD1
v_gene: TRBV5-1
abundance: NA
len: 15
j_gene: TRBJ1-1
CDR3nt: TGCGCCAGCAGTTGGACAGGCCAATCGAACACTGAAGCTTTCTTT
CDR3aa: CASSWTGQSNTEAFF

d_gene: TRBD1
v_gene: TRBV5-1
abundance: many
len: 15
j_gene: TRBJ2-7
CDR3nt: TGCGCCAGCAGCTTGGACTCGGGACAGACGTACGAGCAGTACTTC
CDR3aa: CASSLDSGQTYEQYF

d_gene: NA
v_gene: TRBV12-5
abundance: many
len: 14
j_gene: TRBJ2-5
CDR3nt: TGTGCTAGTGACAGTACAGAATCCGTGGAGACCCAGTACTTC
CDR3aa: CASDSTESVETQYF

d_gene: NA
v_gene: TRBV20-1
abundance: few
len: 12
j_gene: TRBJ2-5
CDR3nt: TGCAGTGCTCGAGACTTCATCGAGACCCAGTACTTC
CDR3aa: CSARDFIETQYF

d_gene: TRBD1
v_gene: TRBV7-6
abundance: many
len: 15
j_gene: TRBJ1-6
CDR3nt: TGTGCCAGCAGCTTAGCTCCAGGGGGTAATTCACCCCTCCACTTT
CDR3aa: CASSLAPGGNSPLHF

d_gene: NA
v_gene: TRBV6-6
abundance: NA
len: 16
j_gene: TRBJ1-6
CDR3nt: TGTGCCTCCTTTGGTACAGGGCCACCAAATAATTCACCCCTCCACTTT
CDR3aa: CASFGTGPPNNSPLHF

d_gene: TRBD1
v_gene: TRBV30
abundance: NA
len: 15
j_gene: TRBJ1-2
CDR3nt: TGTGCCTGGAGTGTACCAGGGGGGGTGAGCTATGGCTACACCTTC
CDR3aa: CAWSVPGGVSYGYTF

d_gene: TRBD1
v_gene: TRBV3-1
abundance: NA
len: 14
j_gene: TRBJ1-1
CDR3nt: TGTGCCAGCAGCCTAGGCACAGGGGAAACTGAAGCTTTCTTT
CDR3aa: CASSLGTGETEAFF

d_gene: TRBD1
v_gene: TRBV7-2
abundance: few
len: 13
j_gene: TRBJ1-2
CDR3nt: TGTGCCAGCAGCACAGACAGGGTGGCTGGCTACACCTTC
CDR3aa: CASSTDRVAGYTF

d_gene: NA
v_gene: TRBV7-9
abundance: few
len: 12
j_gene: TRBJ2-5
CDR3nt: TGTGCCAGCAGCTTCATGTGGGAGACCCAGTACTTC
CDR3aa: CASSFMWETQYF